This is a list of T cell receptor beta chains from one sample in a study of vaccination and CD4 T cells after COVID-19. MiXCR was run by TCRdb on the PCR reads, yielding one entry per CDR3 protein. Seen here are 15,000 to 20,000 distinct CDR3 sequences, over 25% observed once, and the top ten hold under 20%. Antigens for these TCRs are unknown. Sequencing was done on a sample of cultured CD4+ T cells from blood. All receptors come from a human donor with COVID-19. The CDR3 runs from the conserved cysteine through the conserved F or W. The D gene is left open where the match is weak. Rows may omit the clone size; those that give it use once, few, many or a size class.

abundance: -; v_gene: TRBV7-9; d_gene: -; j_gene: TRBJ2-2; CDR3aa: CASSLVGSNTGELFF; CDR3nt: TGTGCCAGCAGCTTAGTGGGATCGAACACCGGGGAGCTGTTTTTT
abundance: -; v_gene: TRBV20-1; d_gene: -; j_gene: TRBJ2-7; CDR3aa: CSAPDGATYEQYF; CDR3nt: TGCAGTGCTCCGGACGGAGCTACCTACGAGCAGTACTTC
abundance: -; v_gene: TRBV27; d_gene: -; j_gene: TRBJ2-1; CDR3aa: CASRDLGPLPQQFF; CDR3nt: TGTGCCAGCAGAGATCTCGGACCGCTACCCCAGCAGTTCTTC
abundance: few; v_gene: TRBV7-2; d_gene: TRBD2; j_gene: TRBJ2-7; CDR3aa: CASSNSGGLYEQYF; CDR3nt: TGTGCCAGCAGCAATAGCGGGGGACTATACGAGCAGTACTTC
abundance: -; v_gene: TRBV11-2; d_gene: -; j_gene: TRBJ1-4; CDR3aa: CASSLGGGVFF; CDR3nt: TGTGCCAGCAGCTTAGGTGGTGGAGTGTTTTTT
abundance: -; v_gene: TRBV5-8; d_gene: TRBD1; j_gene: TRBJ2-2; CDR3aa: CASSLGRDRGNTGELFF; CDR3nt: TGTGCCAGCAGCTTGGGCCGGGACAGGGGTAACACCGGGGAGCTGTTTTTT
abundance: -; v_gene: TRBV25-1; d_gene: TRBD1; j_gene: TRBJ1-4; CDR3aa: CASSEGQGKNEKLFF; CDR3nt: TGTGCCAGCAGTGAGGGACAGGGGAAGAATGAAAAACTGTTTTTT
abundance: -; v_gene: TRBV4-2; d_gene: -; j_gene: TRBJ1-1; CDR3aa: CASSQVQGTGLGTEAFF; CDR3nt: TGTGCCAGCAGCCAAGTACAAGGTACAGGGTTAGGGACTGAAGCTTTCTTT
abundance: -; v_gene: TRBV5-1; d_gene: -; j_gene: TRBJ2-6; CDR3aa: CASSVGGTALLLTF; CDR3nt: TGCGCCAGCAGCGTGGGAGGGACAGCCTTACTCCTGACTTTC
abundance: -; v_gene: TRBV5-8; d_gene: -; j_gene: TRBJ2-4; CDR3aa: CASSKGGLWDKNIQYF; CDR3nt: TGTGCCAGCAGTAAGGGGGGCCTCTGGGACAAAAACATTCAGTACTTC
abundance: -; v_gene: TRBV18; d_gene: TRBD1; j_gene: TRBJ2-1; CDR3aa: CASSPDRPGYNEQFF; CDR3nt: TGTGCCAGCTCACCGGACAGGCCTGGATACAATGAGCAGTTCTTC
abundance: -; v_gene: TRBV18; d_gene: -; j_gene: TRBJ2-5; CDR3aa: CASSDRFRETQYF; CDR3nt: TGTGCCAGCTCAGACAGATTTAGGGAGACCCAGTACTTC
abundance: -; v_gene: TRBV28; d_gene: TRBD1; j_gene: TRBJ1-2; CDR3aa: CATGQGNYGYTF; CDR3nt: TGTGCCACTGGACAGGGTAACTATGGCTACACCTTC
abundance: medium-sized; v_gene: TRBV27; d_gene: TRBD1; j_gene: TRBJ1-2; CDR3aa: CASRRDSLDYGYTF; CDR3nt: TGTGCCAGCAGAAGGGACAGTCTTGACTATGGCTACACCTTC
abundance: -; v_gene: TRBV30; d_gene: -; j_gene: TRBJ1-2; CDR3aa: CAWIPMNYGYTF; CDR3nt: TGTGCCTGGATTCCTATGAACTATGGCTACACCTTC
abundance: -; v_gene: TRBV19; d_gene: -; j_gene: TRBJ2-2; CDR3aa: CASSPGQINTGELFF; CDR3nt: TGTGCCAGTAGTCCTGGACAGATTAACACCGGGGAGCTGTTTTTT
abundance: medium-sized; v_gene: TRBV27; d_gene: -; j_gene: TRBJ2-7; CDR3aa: CASSLTRATYEQYF; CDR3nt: TGTGCCAGCAGTTTAACCAGGGCAACCTACGAGCAGTACTTC
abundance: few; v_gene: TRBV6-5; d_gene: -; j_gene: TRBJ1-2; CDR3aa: CASSYWQGGYGYTF; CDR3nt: TGTGCCAGCAGTTACTGGCAAGGGGGCTATGGCTACACCTTC
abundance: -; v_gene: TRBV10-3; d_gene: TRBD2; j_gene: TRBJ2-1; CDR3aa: CAISEASGGGEQFF; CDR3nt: TGTGCCATCAGTGAGGCTAGCGGGGGCGGAGAGCAGTTCTTC
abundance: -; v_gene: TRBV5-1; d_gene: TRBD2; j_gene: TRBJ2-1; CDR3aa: CASSFPSGGYNEQFF; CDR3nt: TGCGCCAGCAGCTTCCCTAGCGGGGGTTACAATGAGCAGTTCTTC
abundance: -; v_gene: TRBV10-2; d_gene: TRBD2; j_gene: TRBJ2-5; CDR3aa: CASSRWEGFSETQYF; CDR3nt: TGCGCCAGCAGTCGGTGGGAGGGTTTCTCAGAGACCCAGTACTTC
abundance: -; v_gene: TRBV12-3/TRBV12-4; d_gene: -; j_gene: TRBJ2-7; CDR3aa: CASSTLGHQDF; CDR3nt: TGTGCCAGCAGTACGTTGGGACATCAAGACTTC
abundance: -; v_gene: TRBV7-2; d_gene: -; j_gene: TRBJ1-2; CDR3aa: CASSAGGTNYGYTF; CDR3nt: TGTGCCAGCAGCGCCGGGGGGACCAACTATGGCTACACCTTC
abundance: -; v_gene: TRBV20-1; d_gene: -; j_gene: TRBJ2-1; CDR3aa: CSGEGGGVSYNEQFF; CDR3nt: TGCAGTGGCGAAGGGGGCGGGGTTTCCTACAATGAGCAGTTCTTC
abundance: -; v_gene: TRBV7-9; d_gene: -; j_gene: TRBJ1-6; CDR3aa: CASSRDRNNSPLHF; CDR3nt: TGTGCCAGCAGCCGGGACCGAAATAATTCACCCCTCCACTTT
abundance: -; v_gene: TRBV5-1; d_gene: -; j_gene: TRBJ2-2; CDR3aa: CASSRAATGELFF; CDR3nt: TGCGCCAGCAGCAGGGCTGCGACCGGGGAGCTGTTTTTT
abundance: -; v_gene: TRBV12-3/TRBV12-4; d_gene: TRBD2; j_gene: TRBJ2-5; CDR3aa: CASSSSGGFETQYF; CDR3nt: TGTGCCAGCAGCTCTAGCGGGGGGTTTGAGACCCAGTACTTC
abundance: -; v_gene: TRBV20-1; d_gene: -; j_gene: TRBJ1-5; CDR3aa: CSASLGRIDQPQHF; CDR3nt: TGCAGTGCTAGTTTAGGCAGAATAGATCAGCCCCAGCATTTT
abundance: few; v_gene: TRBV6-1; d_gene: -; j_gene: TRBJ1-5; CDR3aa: CASSRGDSNQPQHF; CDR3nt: TGTGCCAGCAGTCGGGGGGATAGCAATCAGCCCCAGCATTTT
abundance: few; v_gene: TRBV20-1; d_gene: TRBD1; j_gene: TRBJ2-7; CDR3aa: CSAHGQGISEQYF; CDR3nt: TGCAGTGCCCACGGACAGGGAATAAGCGAGCAGTACTTC
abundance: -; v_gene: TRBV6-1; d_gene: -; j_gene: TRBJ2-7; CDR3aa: CASRREPYEQYF; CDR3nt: TGTGCCAGCCGGAGAGAACCTTACGAGCAGTACTTC
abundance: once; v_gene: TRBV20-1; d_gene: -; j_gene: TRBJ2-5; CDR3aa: CSAGGLSGQETQYF; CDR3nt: TGCAGTGCTGGAGGACTATCGGGCCAAGAGACCCAGTACTTC
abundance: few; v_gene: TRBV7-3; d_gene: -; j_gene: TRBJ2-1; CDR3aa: CASRHRPRGPPPGNEQFF; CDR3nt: TGTGCCAGCAGACACCGCCCGCGCGGCCCACCCCCAGGCAATGAGCAGTTCTTC
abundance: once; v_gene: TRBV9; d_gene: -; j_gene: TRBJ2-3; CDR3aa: CASSDGIIRGGTDTQYF; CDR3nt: TGTGCCAGCAGCGATGGGATCATTAGAGGGGGCACAGATACGCAGTATTTT
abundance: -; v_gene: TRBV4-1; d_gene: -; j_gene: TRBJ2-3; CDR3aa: CASSQDGQPTDTQYF; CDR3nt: TGCGCCAGCAGCCAAGATGGGCAGCCTACAGATACGCAGTATTTT
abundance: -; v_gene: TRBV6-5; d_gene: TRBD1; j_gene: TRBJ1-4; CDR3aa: CASSYYRQGREKLFF; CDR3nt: TGTGCCAGCAGTTATTACCGACAGGGGAGAGAAAAACTGTTTTTT
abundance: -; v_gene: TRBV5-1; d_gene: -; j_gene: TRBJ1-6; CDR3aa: CASSPTTGKLNSPLHF; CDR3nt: TGCGCCAGCAGCCCCACAACAGGGAAATTAAATTCACCCCTCCACTTT
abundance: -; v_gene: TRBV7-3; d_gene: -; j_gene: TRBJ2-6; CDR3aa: CASSLVGSGANVLTF; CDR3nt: TGTGCCAGCAGCTTAGTTGGATCTGGGGCCAACGTCCTGACTTTC
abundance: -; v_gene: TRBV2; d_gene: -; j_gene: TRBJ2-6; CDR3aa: CASTQQFSGANVLTF; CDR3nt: TGTGCCAGCACCCAACAGTTCTCTGGGGCCAACGTCCTGACTTTC
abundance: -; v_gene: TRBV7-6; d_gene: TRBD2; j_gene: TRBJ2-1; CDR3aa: CASSEAGLASYEQFF; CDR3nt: TGTGCCAGCAGCGAAGCGGGACTAGCCAGCTATGAGCAGTTCTTC